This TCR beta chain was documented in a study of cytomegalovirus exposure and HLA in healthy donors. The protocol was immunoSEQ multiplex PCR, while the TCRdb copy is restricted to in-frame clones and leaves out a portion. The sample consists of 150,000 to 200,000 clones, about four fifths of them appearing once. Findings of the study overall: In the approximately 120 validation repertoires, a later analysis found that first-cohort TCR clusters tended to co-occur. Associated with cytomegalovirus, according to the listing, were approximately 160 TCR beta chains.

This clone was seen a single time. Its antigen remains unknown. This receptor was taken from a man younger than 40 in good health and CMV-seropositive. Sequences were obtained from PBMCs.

The CDR3 nucleotides read TGCGCCAGCAGCCGAGGAGGGGCCTCGAACACTGAAGCTTTCTTT. Protein sequence: CASSRGGASNTEAFF. The J gene is TRBJ1-1, the V gene TRBV4-1; D possibly corresponds to TRBD1 (5 bases). Trimming stripped 4 bases from V and 1 base from J, with 13 bases between. The germline V gene has CDR1 MGHRA and CDR2 YSYEKL. The CDR3 is 15 residues long.